These 24 T cell receptor beta chains came from one sample sequenced in a study of CD8 T cells in Susac syndrome. The RNA input was about 0.5 to 1 ug, and it was reverse transcribed with random hexamers. TCRdb redid the calling of the immunoSEQ multiplex PCR reads with MiXCR, one entry per CDR3 protein. The data show about 120,000 distinct CDR3 sequences, around 94% seen once. Sequencing input: CD8+ T cells from PBMCs. These receptors came from a human donor with Susac syndrome.

The V gene is TRBV20-1, the J gene TRBJ2-4, with D possibly being TRBD2 (6 bases). Trimming cost V 5 bases and J 6 bases, with 11 bases left between them. This CDR3 spans 12 amino acids. The germline V gene has CDR1 DFQATT and CDR2 SNEGSKA (reference sequence). CDR3 in amino acids: CSAGRQANIQYF. CDR3 bases: TGCAGTGCTGGGAGGCAGGCAAACATTCAGTACTTC.

The chain links TRBV14 to TRBJ2-5; D possibly corresponds to TRBD2 (5 bases). CDR1 and CDR2 (germline): SGHDN, FVKESK. V was trimmed by 2 bases and J by 5 bases, leaving 15 bases between them. The CDR3 runs 15 residues. The CDR3 sequence is CASSQSRTRGETQYF. The CDR3 DNA reads as TGTGCCAGCAGCCAATCAAGGACCCGAGGGGAGACCCAGTACTTC.

The V call is TRBV29-1, the J call TRBJ1-1, with D perhaps TRBD1 (5 bases). In germline, CDR1 is SQVTM, CDR2 ANQGSEA. V lost 7 bases to trimming and J lost 2 bases, with 11 bases between them. The length of the CDR3 is 12 residues. CDR3 DNA sequence: TGCAGCGGCCGGGACCCTAACACTGAAGCTTTCTTT. Translating it yields CSGRDPNTEAFF.

The rearrangement joins TRBV11-3 to TRBJ2-2; unclear D gene. Looked up from germline, CDR1 is SGHNT and CDR2 is YENEEA. The CDR3 sequence is 15 residues long. Between the trimmed V and J ends, which lost 0 bases and 7 bases, there was a span of 12 bases. This CDR3 reads CASSLDLLRDGELFF. DNA of the CDR3: TGTGCCAGCAGCTTAGATCTGCTGCGCGACGGGGAGCTGTTTTTT.

The rearrangement links TRBV9 to TRBJ2-7, with 11 bases identical to TRBD1. This CDR3 has 15 amino acids. Trimming removed 0 bases from V and 6 bases from J; junction bases left unmatched: 5. Germline V CDR1 and CDR2: SGDLS, YYNGEE. The CDR3, as DNA: TGTGCCAGCAGCGTAGAGGGGGGACAGGGGGGCGAGCAGTACTTC. Its translation: CASSVEGGQGGEQYF.

The V call is TRBV12-5, the J call TRBJ1-1; D is unclear. The CDR3 totals 15 residues. CDR1 is LGHNT, CDR2 FRNRAP, per germline. V shed 1 base and J shed 1 base, with 10 bases lying between them. The DNA of the CDR3 is TGTGCTAGTGGTTTGGGGTCACGTCCGAACACTGAAGCTTTCTTT. It codes for CASGLGSRPNTEAFF.

This clonotype appeared once. The gene calls are TRBV3-1 and TRBJ2-7, with D possibly being TRBD2 (5 bases). V was clipped by 4 bases and J by 9 bases, with 16 bases between them. This CDR3 is 13 amino acids long. Germline CDR1 LGHDT, CDR2 YNNKEL (reference sequence). Here the CDR3 DNA reads TGTGCCAGCAGCCCCGAGGGCGTCCCGGGGCAGTACTTC. Protein product: CASSPEGVPGQYF.

The chain links TRBV14 to TRBJ1-1; D gene ambiguous. The V and J ends lost 4 bases and 0 bases respectively, with 9 bases between them. Germline CDR1 is SGHDN and CDR2 is FVKESK. The CDR3 runs 14 residues. The CDR3 DNA sequence: TGTGCCAGCAGCCCCCACGCACTGAACACTGAAGCTTTCTTT. Its translation: CASSPHALNTEAFF.

The chain employs TRBV27 and TRBJ1-2; TRBD1 matches 8 bases. The CDR3 length is 13 residues. Trimming at V came to 0 bases and at J to 8 bases, leaving 2 bases not matched to a gene. Looked up from germline, CDR1 is MNHEY and CDR2 is SMNVEV (reference sequence). CDR3 coding DNA: TGTGCCAGCAGTTTATCGTACAGGGGGGGCTACACCTTC. Its protein product is CASSLSYRGGYTF.

V usage is TRBV4-3 and J usage is TRBJ2-7; the D call may be TRBD1 or TRBD2 (5 bases each). Trimming removed 0 bases from V and 6 bases from J, with 12 bases in between. From germline, CDR1 is LGHNA and CDR2 YSLEER. This CDR3 is 14 amino acids long. This CDR3 reads CASSQEVVRGEQYF. The CDR3 nucleotides are TGCGCCAGCAGCCAAGAGGTGGTGAGGGGCGAGCAGTACTTC.

J is TRBJ1-1 and V is TRBV11-2, with 8 bases aligning to TRBD1. CDR3 size: 16 residues. V lost 2 bases to trimming and J lost 5 bases; unmatched junction nucleotides: 10. Germline V gene lookup returns CDR1 SGHAT and CDR2 FQNNGV. CDR3 DNA: TGTGCCAGCAGCTTACCCCGGGACAGGCCTTTTACTGAAGCTTTCTTT. Translation: CASSLPRDRPFTEAFF.

This chain links TRBV5-1 with TRBJ1-1; possible D gene TRBD1, 5 bases. Trimming removed 7 bases from V and 1 base from J, with 8 bases in between. CDR3 length: 12 residues. Germline V gene data show CDR1 as SGHRS and CDR2 as YFSETQ. The CDR3 loop is CASGDRNTEAFF. The CDR3 DNA is TGCGCCAGCGGCGACAGGAACACTGAAGCTTTCTTT.

The chain links TRBV24-1 to TRBJ2-3; D is unresolved. Trimming stripped 4 bases from V and 14 bases from J, with 18 bases between. Per germline, CDR1 KGHDR and CDR2 SFDVKD. CDR3 size: 13 residues. Written as DNA, the CDR3 is TGTGCCACCAGTGACCCTCGACGCAACCCCAGGTATTTT. Translating gives CATSDPRRNPRYF.

This clonotype appeared once. V usage is TRBV5-1 and J usage is TRBJ2-7; D might be TRBD1 or TRBD2, each matching 5 bases. Germline CDR1 reads SGHRS; CDR2 reads YFSETQ. Deletions cut 4 bases from V and 0 bases from J, with 11 bases between. The CDR3 runs 14 residues. The CDR3 nucleotides read TGCGCCAGCAGCAGTCCGGGGACCTCCTACGAGCAGTACTTC. This gives the protein CASSSPGTSYEQYF.

This chain uses TRBV6-5 with TRBJ2-1; the D gene is possibly TRBD2 (5 bases). V dropped 0 bases and J dropped 4 bases, with 10 bases sitting between them. Germline-derived CDR1 and CDR2 are MNHEY and SVGAGI. The CDR3 has 15 amino acids. In DNA form, the CDR3 reads TGTGCCAGCAGTTACTCGACTAACTCTTACAATGAGCAGTTCTTC. Protein product: CASSYSTNSYNEQFF.

The rearrangement joins TRBV7-8 to TRBJ2-2; 11 nucleotides match TRBD1. The CDR3 has 15 residues. The germline V gene has CDR1 SGHVS and CDR2 FQNEAQ. J gave up 7 bases and V 3 bases, and 4 bases lay outside the gene matches. CDR3 nucleotides: TGTGCCAGCAGCTTTCGGACAGGGGGCCTCGGGGAGCTGTTTTTT. Residues: CASSFRTGGLGELFF.

This rearrangement joins TRBV21-1 to TRBJ1-5; TRBD1, the D gene given by the table, was not confirmed from the DNA. TRBV21-1 is deemed a pseudogene. The CDR3 length is 18 residues. CDR3 loop: CASSKRGQGDRGDQPQHF. CDR3 nucleotide sequence: TGTGCCAGCAGCAAGAGAGGCCAGGGGGACAGGGGGGATCAGCCCCAGCATTTT.

V usage is TRBV11-2 and J usage is TRBJ2-1; 7 nucleotides match TRBD2. In germline, CDR1 is SGHAT, CDR2 FQNNGV. Trimming cost V 3 bases and J 3 bases; bases outside gene matches: 5. The CDR3 spans 15 residues. CDR3 sequence reads: CASSFGGGDYNEQFF. CDR3 coding DNA: TGTGCCAGCAGCTTCGGCGGGGGAGACTACAATGAGCAGTTCTTC.

The genes are TRBV13 and TRBJ2-2, with D possibly matching TRBD1 (5 bases). The CDR3 extends over 15 amino acids. Germline V gene sequence: CDR1 PRHDT, CDR2 FYEKMQ (reference sequence). Trimming took 5 bases from V and 4 from J, leaving 14 bases between them. In DNA, the CDR3 is TGTGCCAGCAGCCTCGGCGGTAGGGGCACCGGGGAGCTGTTTTTT. Translation gives CASSLGGRGTGELFF.

The chain couples TRBV6-6 to TRBJ2-5, with D unresolved. Trimming took off 0 bases at V and 2 bases at J, with 7 bases between the two ends. This CDR3 has 14 residues. Germline V gene data show CDR1 as MNHNY and CDR2 as SVGAGI (reference sequence). The CDR3 here is CASSYSTDQETQYF. In DNA form, the CDR3 reads TGTGCCAGCAGTTACTCGACGGATCAAGAGACCCAGTACTTC.

The chain uses TRBV7-6 and TRBJ2-7, with 7 bases lining up with TRBD2. Germline CDR1 is SGHVS and CDR2 is FNYEAQ. V shed 4 bases, J shed 5 bases, and the junction held 8 bases outside the gene matches. The CDR3 extends over 14 amino acids. CDR3 nucleotides: TGTGCCAGCAGCTACATGGGGGAGGGCGACGAGCAGTACTTC. Translating gives CASSYMGEGDEQYF.

This chain links TRBV29-1 with TRBJ2-5; D is tentatively TRBD1 or TRBD2 (5 bases each). CDR3 length: 12 residues. The germline V gene has CDR1 SQVTM and CDR2 ANQGSEA. The V gene lost 3 bases and the J gene lost 4 bases, with 9 bases spanning the gap. The chain's CDR3 is CSVDMGTETQYF. The DNA for the CDR3 is TGCAGCGTTGATATGGGGACAGAGACCCAGTACTTC.

Here the CDR3 reads CSVEVLPLSYGYTF. The CDR3 DNA is TGCAGCGTTGAAGTACTCCCGTTGAGTTATGGCTACACCTTC. The rearrangement joins TRBV29-1 to TRBJ1-2; D gene unclear. The germline gives CDR1 SQVTM, CDR2 ANQGSEA. V was trimmed by 1 base and J by 5 bases, leaving 14 bases between them. The CDR3 totals 14 residues.

V usage is TRBV4-3 and J usage is TRBJ2-7, with D possibly matching TRBD1 (5 bases). Germline V gene lookup returns CDR1 LGHNA and CDR2 YSLEER. V was shortened by 3 bases and J by 0 bases, with 9 bases between the two germline ends. The CDR3 has 14 amino acids. CDR3 nucleotides: TGCGCCAGCAGCCAGGACACCTTCTCCTACGAGCAGTACTTC. Protein sequence: CASSQDTFSYEQYF.